The TCR beta chain described here comes from a study of long-term antiretroviral therapy in people with HIV. Turning to the study itself: A decade or so separates the oldest specimens from the later 2015 immediate-ART recommendation.

Version v3.0 of the immunoSEQ assay ran at survey level. Method: immunoSEQ multiplex PCR; TCRdb's copy keeps in-frame clones and lacks some. The data contain more than 20,000 clones, around 85% of them seen just once; the ten biggest clones take up approximately 9.5%. Germline V CDR1 and CDR2: LGHNT, FRNRAP. The V and J ends lost 1 base and 4 bases respectively, with 7 bases between them. The length of the CDR3 is 14 residues. This TCR was recovered from a man aged 40-50 years with HIV. The sample was unsorted PBMCs, taken 2.3 years after starting antiretroviral therapy. V gene TRBV12-5 combines with J gene TRBJ2-2, with a weak D call TRBD1 (5 bases). The CDR3 nucleotides read TGTGCTAGTGGTTTGGACAGGCTCACCGGGGAGCTGTTTTTT. Protein sequence: CASGLDRLTGELFF.